The rows below give T cell receptor beta chains drawn from one sample of a study of glioma-infiltrating T cells. One entry per CDR3 protein results from TCRdb running MiXCR on the multiplex PCR reads. The sample comprises over 140,000 distinct CDR3 sequences, around 40% of which are singletons, and about 18% rests with the top ten. Sequenced: glioma tissue, nonneoplastic brain tissue, or PBMCs (not recorded which). These receptors came from a human donor with low-grade glioma or glioblastoma, undergoing nonglioma brain surgery, or in good health (not recorded which). Each CDR3 is given without its conserved first and last residue. A D gene is named only where the DNA matches it firmly.

>TRBJ2-3|TRBD2|TRBV10-1
ASSPLAGRATDTQY
>TRBJ2-2|.|TRBV29-1
SVGLTARGSTGELF
>TRBJ2-3|.|TRBV6-2/TRBV6-3
AASGRGRSTDTQY
>TRBJ2-1|.|TRBV27
ASSFVVGGEQF
>TRBJ1-1|TRBD1|TRBV7-2
ASSSSQGYTEAF
>TRBJ1-1|.|TRBV7-2
ASSLAQGRTSTEAF
>TRBJ1-1|TRBD1|TRBV2
ASREGQQNTEAF
>TRBJ1-3|TRBD1|TRBV2
ASGQTGAGNTIY
>TRBJ2-1|TRBD2|TRBV6-2/TRBV6-3
ASRLTSGGIHEQF
>TRBJ2-3|TRBD1|TRBV29-1
SVTGGDADTQY
>TRBJ1-1|.|TRBV19
ASTLQGNTEAF
>TRBJ2-7|.|TRBV5-4
ASSLAPGLGYEQY
>TRBJ2-3|.|TRBV6-1
ASSTGQRDTDTQY
>TRBJ2-1|TRBD2|TRBV11-2
ASSFSGGAGNEQF
>TRBJ2-1|.|TRBV6-1
ASSETIRNEQF
>TRBJ1-3|.|TRBV7-2
ASVSGASGNTIY
>TRBJ1-5|.|TRBV6-2/TRBV6-3
ASHSRGHQPQH
>TRBJ2-7|TRBD1|TRBV25-1
ATSEWTGSSYEQY
>TRBJ1-2|TRBD1|TRBV10-3
AIRGQGSDGYT
>TRBJ2-1|TRBD1|TRBV6-1
ASSSTSGQPYNEQF
>TRBJ1-1|.|TRBV4-1
ASSLYGEGAF
>TRBJ2-3|TRBD2|TRBV7-9
ASRSSGGAVGAQY
>TRBJ1-2|.|TRBV28
ASSPRTYCYT
>TRBJ1-2|.|TRBV27
ASSTIPTGTNGYT
>TRBJ2-7|TRBD2|TRBV4-1
ASSPRAGGRAYEQY
>TRBJ2-6|.|TRBV6-1
ASWRQGGTGANVLT
>TRBJ2-1|TRBD2|TRBV3-1
ASSQGSGLRNEQF
>TRBJ2-3|TRBD2|TRBV6-6
ASTPGGRGVITDTQY